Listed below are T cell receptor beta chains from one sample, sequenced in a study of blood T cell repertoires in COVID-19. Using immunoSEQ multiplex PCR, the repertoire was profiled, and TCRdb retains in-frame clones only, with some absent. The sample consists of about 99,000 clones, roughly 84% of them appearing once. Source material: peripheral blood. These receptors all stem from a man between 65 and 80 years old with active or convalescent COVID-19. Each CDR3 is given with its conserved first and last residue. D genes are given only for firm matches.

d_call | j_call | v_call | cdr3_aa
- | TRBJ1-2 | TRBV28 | CASRQGGYGYTF
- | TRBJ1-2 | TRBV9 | CASSPTAGVLGYTF
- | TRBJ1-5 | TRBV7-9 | CASSGQGINSNQPQHF
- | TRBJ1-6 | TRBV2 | CASREDSYNSPLHF
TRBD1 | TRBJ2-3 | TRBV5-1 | CASSFGGQGLLATQYF
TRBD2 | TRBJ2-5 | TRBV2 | CASSEIAGGLQTQYF
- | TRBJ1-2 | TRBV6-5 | CASSYSIGDNYGYTF
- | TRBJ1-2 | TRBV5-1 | CASQTGGNYGYTF
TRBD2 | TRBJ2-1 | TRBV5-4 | CASSPTLAGGRSYNEQFF
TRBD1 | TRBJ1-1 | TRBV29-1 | CSVGDRVGTEAFF
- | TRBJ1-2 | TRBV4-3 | CASSRSSGNYGYTF
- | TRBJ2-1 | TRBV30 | CAWNPSSSYNEQFF
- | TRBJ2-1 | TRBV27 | CASRFGVGSYNEQFF
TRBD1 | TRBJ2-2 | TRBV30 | CAWTAPGTGTPGELFF
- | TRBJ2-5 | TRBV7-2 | CASSPRGAGEETQYF
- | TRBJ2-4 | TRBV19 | CASSIGQIAKNIQYF
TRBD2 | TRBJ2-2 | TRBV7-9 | CASSLSGLAGGANTGELFF
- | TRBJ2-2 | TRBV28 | CASSPIRGAGSTGELFF
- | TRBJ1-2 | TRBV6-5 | CASRLDRNYGYTF